The clone carrying this T cell receptor beta chain has a handful of counts. Original handling: Reference gene primer amplification gave estimated nucleated cell counts. TCRdb's copy holds only in-frame clones and misses some; the assay was immunoSEQ multiplex PCR. V and J calls and clone size are those listed in that table; D and trimming were worked out from the DNA. The sample carries about 83,000 clones, about 88% recorded once. The data are from a study of blood T cell repertoires in COVID-19. On the study more broadly: COVID-19 samples from acute and convalescent phases originated in the United States, Italy and Spain. PBMCs, B-cell-depleted T cells, or T cells were the source of the cDNA or gDNA that made up the material.

This receptor was identified in an elderly man with active or convalescent COVID-19. Sequenced: peripheral blood.

The CDR3 loop is CASSSGQGDSPLHF. The CDR3 coding sequence is TGTGCCAGCAGCTCGGGACAGGGGGATTCACCCCTCCACTTT. The chain uses TRBV6-6 and TRBJ1-6; 11 positions match TRBD1. Germline-derived CDR1 and CDR2 are MNHNY and SVGAGI (reference sequence). V trimming: 6 bases; J trimming: 8 bases; junction bases outside the gene matches: 3. CDR3 length equals 14 residues.